These 27 T cell receptor beta chains were all obtained from the same sample, sequenced in a study of T cells in Graves' hyperthyroidism and ophthalmopathy. TCR beta CDR3 region amplification was performed from RNA transcripts. With the HTBI primer set, the TCR CDR3 went through a first round of RT-PCR. TCRdb processed the multiplex PCR reads anew with MiXCR; each CDR3 protein has one entry. This table has about 320,000 distinct CDR3 sequences, approximately 15% appearing once. The material sequenced was blood. The receptor set was obtained from a man under 40 with Graves' hyperthyroidism.

The gene calls are TRBV2 and TRBJ1-4, with D possibly being TRBD1 (5 bases). From germline, CDR1 is SNHLY and CDR2 FYNNEI. V dropped 7 bases and J dropped 7 bases, with 13 bases sitting between them. The CDR3 has 13 residues. CDR3 nucleotide sequence: TGTGCCAGCACCAGGGAGATTGGTGAAAAACTGTTTTTT. Amino acids: CASTREIGEKLFF. Supplemented by reference TRBV2 and TRBJ1-4, the full variable domain reads EPEVTQTPSHQVTQMGQEVILRCVPISNHLYFYWYRQILGQKVEFLVSFYNNEISEKSEIFDDQFSVERPDGSNFTLKIRSTKLEDSAMYFCASTREIGEKLFFGSGTQLSVL.

This clonotype was seen at least ten times. This rearrangement joins TRBV12-3 or TRBV12-4 to TRBJ2-7; D not resolved. Trimming took off 6 bases at V and 4 bases at J, with 10 bases between the two ends. The CDR3 consists of 12 residues. For the CDR3, the DNA is TGTGCCAGCAGCCGTGACCTTTACGAGCAGTACTTC. Translated, it gives CASSRDLYEQYF.

This chain links TRBV14 with TRBJ2-3; the D call may be TRBD1 or TRBD2 (5 bases each). Trimming removed 1 base from V and 2 bases from J, with 10 bases in between. This CDR3 region has 15 residues. Germline assignment: CDR1 SGHDN and CDR2 FVKESK. CDR3 region: CASSQGGTATDTQYF. The CDR3 DNA reads TGTGCCAGCAGCCAAGGGGGGACGGCCACAGATACGCAGTATTTT.

The chain links TRBV6-1 to TRBJ1-4, with 7 positions matching TRBD1. V lost 4 bases, J lost 0 bases, and 11 bases stayed unmatched. Germline-derived CDR1 and CDR2 are MNHNS and SASEGT. The CDR3 totals 18 residues. In DNA, the CDR3 is TGTGCCAGCAGTGGCCGGGACAGAGATTCTGCAACTAATGAAAAACTGTTTTTT. Residues: CASSGRDRDSATNEKLFF.

The rearrangement links TRBV3-1 to TRBJ2-1, with D possibly matching TRBD1 (6 bases). The length of the CDR3 is 18 residues. V was shortened by 1 base and J by 5 bases, with 21 bases between the two germline ends. Germline values: CDR1 LGHDT, CDR2 YNNKEL (reference sequence). In DNA form, the CDR3 reads TGTGCCAGCAGCCAAGCCCGCAGTCACCGGGACACCGACAATGAGCAGTTCTTC. Translation: CASSQARSHRDTDNEQFF.

This clonotype was found many times. In DNA, the CDR3 is TGTGCCTTTACAAGGGGGAACACAGATACGCAGTATTTT. It yields the protein CAFTRGNTDTQYF. The genes are TRBV30 and TRBJ2-3, with D maybe TRBD1 (6 bases). The V and J ends lost 7 bases and 2 bases respectively, with 13 bases between them. The CDR3 totals 13 residues. Per germline, CDR1 GTSNPN and CDR2 SVGIG (reference sequence).

V gene TRBV7-3 combines with J gene TRBJ2-1; 8 bases align to TRBD2. The CDR3 consists of 14 residues. V lost 6 bases and J lost 6; bases outside the gene matches: 7. Germline V gives CDR1 SGHTA, CDR2 FQGTGA. Here the CDR3 reads CASSPGGARNEQFF. CDR3 in DNA: TGTGCCAGCAGTCCGGGGGGGGCCCGCAATGAGCAGTTCTTC.

This clonotype was seen ten or more times. The gene calls are TRBV11-2 and TRBJ2-1; D remains ambiguous. The CDR3 consists of 12 residues. V was cut by 3 bases and J by 8 bases, with 8 bases left in between. Germline values: CDR1 SGHAT, CDR2 FQNNGV. CDR3 sequence (DNA): TGTGCCAGCAGCTTTACAAGGGATGAGCAGTTCTTC. It encodes CASSFTRDEQFF.

This clonotype was counted only a few times. The chain combines TRBV5-1 with TRBJ2-6; D possibly corresponds to TRBD1 (6 bases). CDR3 length: 16 residues. CDR1 and CDR2 from the germline V gene are SGHRS and YFSETQ. V gave up 3 bases and J gave up 4 bases, with 14 bases separating them. CDR3 residues: CASSSHRVSGANVLTF. DNA for the CDR3: TGCGCCAGCAGCTCCCACAGGGTCTCCGGGGCCAACGTCCTGACTTTC.

This clonotype appeared a single time. The chain couples TRBV7-9 to TRBJ2-2, with 10 bases matching TRBD1. V shed 5 bases and J 3 bases; nucleotides not matched to a gene: 6. Germline V lookup: CDR1 SEHNR, CDR2 FQNEAQ (reference sequence). The CDR3 consists of 16 residues. The CDR3 nucleotides read TGTGCCAGCAGCCCCGGGACAGGGGTCGACACCGGGGAGCTGTTTTTT. Its translation: CASSPGTGVDTGELFF.

In this sample, this clonotype turned up many times. The V and J genes are TRBV3-1 and TRBJ1-2; no firm D call. The germline CDR1 and CDR2 sequences are LGHDT and YNNKEL (reference sequence). This CDR3 contains 15 residues. V lost 0 bases and J lost 0, with 8 bases in between. Here the CDR3 reads CASSQDGPPNYGYTF. Here the CDR3 DNA reads TGTGCCAGCAGCCAAGACGGACCTCCTAACTATGGCTACACCTTC.

Many counts were recorded for this clonotype. V gene TRBV20-1 combines with J gene TRBJ2-5; 10 bases are a match to TRBD2. Germline lookup yields CDR1 DFQATT and CDR2 SNEGSKA (reference sequence). The CDR3 runs 16 residues. J lost 3 bases, V lost 5 bases, and 12 bases had no gene match. The CDR3 loop reads CSAPSPGSGREETQYF. CDR3 DNA: TGCAGTGCTCCCTCCCCGGGGAGCGGGAGGGAAGAGACCCAGTACTTC.

The V gene is TRBV20-1, the J gene TRBJ1-3; 7 bases agree with TRBD1. The germline V gene has CDR1 DFQATT and CDR2 SNEGSKA (reference sequence). V lost 3 bases to trimming and J lost 2 bases; unmatched junction nucleotides: 1. The CDR3 contains 13 residues. CDR3 bases: TGCAGTGCTAGGACAGGGACTGGAAACACCATATATTTT. It codes for CSARTGTGNTIYF.

In this sample, this clonotype turned up many times. The chain joins TRBV11-2 to TRBJ2-1, with D unresolved. Germline V lookup: CDR1 SGHAT, CDR2 FQNNGV. Trimming shortened V by 4 bases and J by 0 bases, and 22 bases separated the two germline ends. The CDR3 spans 19 residues. The CDR3 region is CASSSPVGFSPSSYNEQFF. In nucleotides, the CDR3 is TGTGCCAGCAGCTCCCCGGTCGGTTTCTCGCCCAGCTCCTACAATGAGCAGTTCTTC.

This clonotype was counted many times. The V gene is TRBV12-3 or TRBV12-4, the J gene TRBJ2-1; D is undetermined. The CDR3 totals 15 residues. Deletions cut 2 bases from V and 3 bases from J, with 11 bases between. In DNA, the CDR3 is TGTGCCAGCAGTTTAAACTCACCTGACTACAATGAGCAGTTCTTC. This codes for CASSLNSPDYNEQFF.

This clonotype was detected ten times or more. The chain joins TRBV28 to TRBJ1-1; D is ambiguous. CDR1 and CDR2 (germline): MDHEN, SYDVKM. The length of the CDR3 is 14 residues. Trimming took 7 bases from V and 8 from J, leaving 20 bases between them. As DNA, the CDR3 is TGTGCCAGCATTTACGCTGGGCCCCTAGTGGAAGCTTTCTTT. Amino acid sequence: CASIYAGPLVEAFF.

Only a few counts were recorded for this clonotype. This chain uses TRBV30 with TRBJ2-2; D not certain. The V end was cut by 0 bases, the J end by 4 bases, with 6 bases between. CDR3 length: 13 residues. Per germline, CDR1 GTSNPN and CDR2 SVGIG (reference sequence). CDR3 bases: TGTGCCTGGAGTGTATTCTCCACCGGGGAGCTGTTTTTT. This codes for CAWSVFSTGELFF.

This clonotype occurred a few times. The chain employs TRBV20-1 and TRBJ2-7; weak D call: TRBD1 (6 bases). V was trimmed by 3 bases and J by 6 bases, leaving 15 bases between them. The CDR3 is made up of 13 amino acids. Germline lookup yields CDR1 DFQATT and CDR2 SNEGSKA (reference sequence). The CDR3 region has the DNA TGCAGTGCTAGGAGTCCCAGGGGTCTCGAGCAGTACTTC. This sequence encodes CSARSPRGLEQYF.

This chain uses TRBV5-4 with TRBJ2-1, with D perhaps given as TRBD1 or TRBD2 (5 bases each). Germline CDR1 SGHNT, CDR2 YYREEE (reference sequence). Trimming cost V 0 bases and J 5 bases, with 12 bases left between them. The CDR3 length is 15 residues. CDR3 in amino acids: CASSLVVGRNNEQFF. The DNA of the CDR3 is TGTGCCAGCAGCTTGGTGGTGGGACGGAACAATGAGCAGTTCTTC.

This clonotype showed up many times. The J gene is TRBJ2-3, the V gene TRBV3-1, with unresolved D. The CDR3 is made up of 14 amino acids. Trimming removed 0 bases from V and 1 base from J, with 5 bases in between. Germline CDR1 and CDR2: LGHDT and YNNKEL (reference sequence). As DNA, the CDR3 is TGTGCCAGCAGCCAAGATATCGGCACAGATACGCAGTATTTT. This translates into CASSQDIGTDTQYF.

The sample holds many counts of this clonotype. The chain has TRBV6-1 and TRBJ1-2; D possibly corresponds to TRBD1 (6 bases). The CDR3 consists of 14 residues. Looked up from germline, CDR1 is MNHNS and CDR2 is SASEGT. Trimming shortened V by 5 bases and J by 7 bases, and 17 bases separated the two germline ends. The DNA for the CDR3 is TGTGCCAGCAGTTTAACAGGGTTAGCGCGTGGCTACACCTTC. This gives the protein CASSLTGLARGYTF.

This clonotype was seen ten or more times. CDR3 residues: CASSPTRTSVNGELFF. In DNA form, the CDR3 reads TGTGCCAGCTCACCGACCCGGACTAGCGTGAACGGGGAGCTGTTTTTT. The chain has TRBV18 and TRBJ2-2; 9 bases are a match to TRBD2. Germline assignment: CDR1 KGHSH and CDR2 LQKENI. With 3 bases clipped from V and 7 bases from J, the junction kept 9 bases outside the gene matches. The CDR3 is 16 amino acids.

Here the CDR3 DNA reads TGTGCCAGTACCCCTAGCAGCAACCCCTACAATGAGCAGTTCTTC. The encoded protein is CASTPSSNPYNEQFF. V gene TRBV19 combines with J gene TRBJ2-1, with D perhaps matching TRBD2 (5 bases). V was pared by 7 bases and J by 2 bases, with 15 bases between. The CDR3 covers 15 residues. Germline CDR1 is LNHDA and CDR2 is SQIVND (reference sequence).

This clonotype was seen at least ten times. V is TRBV20-1 and J is TRBJ2-5; the D gene is possibly TRBD2 (6 bases). The CDR3 totals 13 residues. CDR1 and CDR2 from the germline V gene are DFQATT and SNEGSKA (reference sequence). Trimming took off 5 bases at V and 5 bases at J, with 15 bases between the two ends. The CDR3 reads CSADWGDFETQYF. CDR3 sequence (DNA): TGCAGTGCTGACTGGGGGGATTTTGAGACCCAGTACTTC.

The rearrangement links TRBV2 to TRBJ1-1, with D tentatively TRBD1 (5 bases). The V gene lost 7 bases and the J gene lost 8 bases, with 11 bases spanning the gap. CDR1 and CDR2 (germline): SNHLY, FYNNEI. The CDR3 is made up of 11 amino acids. CDR3 residues: CASIWGREAFF. CDR3 DNA: TGTGCCAGCATATGGGGCAGGGAAGCTTTCTTT.

This chain links TRBV11-2 with TRBJ1-2; no definite D call. Trimming cost V 5 bases and J 8 bases, with 18 bases left between them. This CDR3 spans 14 amino acids. Germline CDR1 and CDR2: SGHAT and FQNNGV. The CDR3 bases are TGTGCCAGCAGCCCAACCCCGCTCCGGTACGGCTACACCTTC. Protein: CASSPTPLRYGYTF.

This clonotype was observed a few times. V usage is TRBV18 and J usage is TRBJ1-1, with 10 bases that match TRBD1. The CDR3 runs to 14 residues. Germline loops: CDR1 KGHSH, CDR2 LQKENI. V trimming: 3 bases; J trimming: 3 bases; junction bases outside the gene matches: 1. The CDR3 nucleotides are TGTGCCAGCTCACCGGGACAGGGGCACACTGAAGCTTTCTTT. This encodes CASSPGQGHTEAFF.